This T cell receptor beta chain was identified in a study of T cell responses to AZD1222 COVID-19 vaccine. This clone was detected only a few times. Germline CDR1 and CDR2: SGHDT and YYEEEE. The CDR3 is made up of 16 amino acids. V lost 2 bases, J lost 0 bases, and 5 bases stayed unmatched. Sequencing was performed with immunoSEQ multiplex PCR; in TCRdb, only in-frame clones are kept and a portion is missing. The sample has some 28,000 clones, around four fifths seen once. The TCR originated in an adult in good health. Sample: peripheral blood, taken on day 0 of AZD1222 vaccination. This chain links TRBV5-6 with TRBJ2-3; TRBD2 aligns across 8 bases. In DNA form, the CDR3 reads TGTGCCAGCAGCTTTCGTCCTAGCGGGAGCACAGATACGCAGTATTTT. Residues: CASSFRPSGSTDTQYF.